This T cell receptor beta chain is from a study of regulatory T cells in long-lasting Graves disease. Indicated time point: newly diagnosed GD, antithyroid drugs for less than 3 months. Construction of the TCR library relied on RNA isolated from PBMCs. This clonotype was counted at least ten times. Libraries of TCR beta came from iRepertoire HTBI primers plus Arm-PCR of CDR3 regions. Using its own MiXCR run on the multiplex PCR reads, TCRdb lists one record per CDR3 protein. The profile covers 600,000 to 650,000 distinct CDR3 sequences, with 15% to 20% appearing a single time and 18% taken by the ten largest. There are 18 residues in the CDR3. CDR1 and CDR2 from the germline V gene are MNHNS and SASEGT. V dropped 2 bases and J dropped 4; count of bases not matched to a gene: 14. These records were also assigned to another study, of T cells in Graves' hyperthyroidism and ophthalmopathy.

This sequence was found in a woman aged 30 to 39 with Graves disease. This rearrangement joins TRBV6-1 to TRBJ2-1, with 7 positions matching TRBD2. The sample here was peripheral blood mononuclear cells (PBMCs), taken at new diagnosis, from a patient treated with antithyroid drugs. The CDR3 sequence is CASSETLRLADNYNEQFF. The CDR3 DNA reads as TGTGCCAGCAGTGAAACTCTGCGGCTAGCGGATAATTACAATGAGCAGTTCTTC.